The rows below give T cell receptor beta chains drawn from one sample of a study of T-cell memory formation after mild COVID-19. MiXCR was run by TCRdb on the 5' RACE reads, yielding one entry per CDR3 protein. This sample has roughly 86,000 distinct CDR3 sequences, with about 15% found just once. Sequenced sample: PBMCs or a T cell subset sorted from them (not recorded which). The receptors were gathered from a man between 18 and 35 years old who had mild COVID-19 (a few samples of this study predate the infection). Cell type and time point are not known. Each CDR3 is given with its conserved first and last residue. The order of the fields is V gene, D gene, clone size, J gene, CDR3 protein, CDR3 DNA. D genes are given only for firm matches. Not every row has a clone size; where given, it reads once, few, many or a size class.

v_call: TRBV4-3; d_call: .; clone_size: .; j_call: TRBJ2-7; cdr3_aa: CASSQEPGADSYEQYF; cdr3_nt: TGCGCCAGCAGCCAAGAGCCAGGTGCCGACTCCTACGAGCAGTACTTC
v_call: TRBV4-1; d_call: TRBD2; clone_size: .; j_call: TRBJ2-3; cdr3_aa: CASSQGERGWDTQYF; cdr3_nt: TGCGCCAGCAGCCAGGGCGAGCGGGGGTGGGATACGCAGTATTTT
v_call: TRBV27; d_call: .; clone_size: .; j_call: TRBJ2-1; cdr3_aa: CASSLFAGTYNEQFF; cdr3_nt: TGTGCCAGCAGTTTGTTTGCGGGCACCTACAATGAGCAGTTCTTC
v_call: TRBV24-1; d_call: .; clone_size: few; j_call: TRBJ2-1; cdr3_aa: CATSDLERGYEQFF; cdr3_nt: TGTGCCACCAGTGATCTCGAGCGAGGGTATGAGCAGTTCTTC
v_call: TRBV11-2; d_call: TRBD2; clone_size: .; j_call: TRBJ2-5; cdr3_aa: CASSFFPRGEETQYF; cdr3_nt: TGTGCCAGCAGCTTTTTCCCCCGGGGGGAGGAGACCCAGTACTTC
v_call: TRBV28; d_call: TRBD2; clone_size: few; j_call: TRBJ2-7; cdr3_aa: CASSSGTSGGGDEQYF; cdr3_nt: TGTGCCAGCAGCTCTGGGACTAGCGGGGGCGGCGACGAGCAGTACTTC
v_call: TRBV9; d_call: .; clone_size: few; j_call: TRBJ1-4; cdr3_aa: CASSRRGTPTNEKLFF; cdr3_nt: TGTGCCAGCAGCAGACGGGGCACGCCAACTAATGAAAAACTGTTTTTT
v_call: TRBV27; d_call: .; clone_size: .; j_call: TRBJ2-7; cdr3_aa: CASSLSAGQSYEQYF; cdr3_nt: TGTGCCAGCAGTTTATCGGCAGGTCAGTCCTACGAGCAGTACTTC
v_call: TRBV6-5; d_call: .; clone_size: few; j_call: TRBJ1-2; cdr3_aa: CASTTGSAGNYGYTF; cdr3_nt: TGTGCCAGCACGACGGGCTCGGCAGGAAACTATGGCTACACCTTC
v_call: TRBV29-1; d_call: .; clone_size: many; j_call: TRBJ2-5; cdr3_aa: CSVAPETQETQYF; cdr3_nt: TGCAGCGTTGCCCCGGAGACGCAAGAGACCCAGTACTTC
v_call: TRBV7-2; d_call: .; clone_size: .; j_call: TRBJ1-2; cdr3_aa: CASSLAGGVGPYGYTF; cdr3_nt: TGTGCCAGCAGCTTAGCGGGGGGTGTGGGACCATATGGCTACACCTTC
v_call: TRBV7-2; d_call: .; clone_size: .; j_call: TRBJ1-2; cdr3_aa: CASSLVGLPGDGYTF; cdr3_nt: TGTGCCAGCAGCCTTGTGGGCCTGCCAGGTGATGGCTACACCTTC
v_call: TRBV12-3/TRBV12-4; d_call: TRBD1; clone_size: many; j_call: TRBJ2-3; cdr3_aa: CASSRTGTYTDTQYF; cdr3_nt: TGTGCCAGCAGCAGGACAGGGACCTACACAGATACGCAGTATTTT
v_call: TRBV24-1; d_call: .; clone_size: .; j_call: TRBJ2-1; cdr3_aa: CATSDSSTGIYNEQFF; cdr3_nt: TGTGCCACCAGTGATTCCTCCACAGGGATTTACAATGAGCAGTTCTTC